These 13 T cell receptor beta chains share one sample of origin, sequenced in a study of blood T cell repertoires in COVID-19. Some clones are missing from TCRdb's copy, which holds only in-frame ones; the method was immunoSEQ multiplex PCR. The sample comprises 130,000 to 150,000 clones, 84% of which are singletons, and approximately 9% rests with the top ten. Sequencing input: peripheral blood. The receptors come from a woman older than 75 in a cohort sampled during active or convalescent COVID-19.

V and J are TRBV14 and TRBJ1-6; a weak D match, TRBD1 (6 bases). This CDR3 is 15 amino acids long. CDR1 and CDR2 (germline): SGHDN, FVKESK. V lost 0 bases and J 10 bases, leaving 13 bases between the germline ends. In DNA, the CDR3 is TGTGCCAGCAGCCAAGATCTACTCAGGGGCTCACCCCTCCACTTT. It codes for CASSQDLLRGSPLHF.

The rearrangement links TRBV7-3 to TRBJ1-1; D gene uncertain. The CDR3 loop spans 13 amino acids. Germline-derived CDR1 and CDR2 are SGHTA and FQGTGA. V was cut by 5 bases and J by 1 base, with 8 bases left in between. The CDR3 reads CASSADKNTEAFF. The CDR3 bases are TGTGCCAGCAGCGCCGACAAGAACACTGAAGCTTTCTTT.

The chain joins TRBV2 to TRBJ2-4, with 13 bases fitting TRBD2. Germline values: CDR1 SNHLY, CDR2 FYNNEI. There are 17 residues in the CDR3. V dropped 8 bases and J dropped 0; count of bases not matched to a gene: 7. This CDR3 reads CASAGLAGVVAKNIQYF. CDR3 DNA: TGTGCCAGCGCCGGACTAGCGGGGGTTGTAGCCAAAAACATTCAGTACTTC. The variable domain in full, with the rest retrieved from reference TRBV2 and TRBJ2-4, is EPEVTQTPSHQVTQMGQEVILRCVPISNHLYFYWYRQILGQKVEFLVSFYNNEISEKSEIFDDQFSVERPDGSNFTLKIRSTKLEDSAMYFCASAGLAGVVAKNIQYFGAGTRLSVL.

The chain uses TRBV2 and TRBJ2-7; 7 bases match TRBD1. This CDR3 spans 13 amino acids. V was clipped by 7 bases and J by 5 bases; unmatched bases: 8. Germline loops: CDR1 SNHLY, CDR2 FYNNEI. CDR3 residues: CASIVDRDNEQYF. CDR3 DNA sequence: TGTGCCAGCATAGTTGACAGGGACAACGAGCAGTACTTC.

The V and J genes are TRBV5-1 and TRBJ2-4; weak D call: TRBD1 (6 bases). Trimming pared 4 bases from V and 5 bases from J, leaving 10 bases between. Germline CDR1 SGHRS, CDR2 YFSETQ. The CDR3 covers 13 residues. CDR3 in amino acids: CASSTDSQNIQYF. In DNA, the CDR3 is TGCGCCAGCAGCACGGACAGCCAAAACATTCAGTACTTC.

Only a few counts were recorded for this clone. This sequence joins TRBV11-2 and TRBJ1-5; 9 bases match TRBD1. The CDR3 totals 13 residues. Germline loops: CDR1 SGHAT, CDR2 FQNNGV. The ends lost 5 bases at V and 16 bases at J; junction bases unmatched: 12. This CDR3 reads CASSHGPGTGHHF. CDR3 sequence (DNA): TGTGCCAGCAGCCACGGGCCCGGGACAGGGCATCATTTT.

The genes are TRBV7-2 and TRBJ2-3, with 12 bases lining up with TRBD1. Looked up from germline, CDR1 is SGHTA and CDR2 is FQGNSA. The CDR3 consists of 14 residues. Losses at the gene ends were 4 bases for V and 6 bases for J; bases not matched to a gene: 2. CDR3 protein: CASSWGTGGDTQYF. CDR3 DNA sequence: TGTGCCAGCAGCTGGGGGACAGGGGGCGATACGCAGTATTTT. The full variable domain, in which reference TRBV7-2 and TRBJ2-3 provide the parts outside the CDR3, is GAGVSQSPSNKVTEKGKDVELRCDPISGHTALYWYRQSLGQGLEFLIYFQGNSAPDKSGLPSDRFSAERTGGSVSTLTIQRTQQEDSAVYLCASSWGTGGDTQYFGPGTRLTVL.

This clone was observed once. The V and J genes are TRBV6-2 or TRBV6-3 and TRBJ2-4, with a weak D call TRBD2 (5 bases). Germline CDR1 reads MNHEY; CDR2 reads SVGEGT. V lost 5 bases to trimming and J lost 2 bases, with 10 bases between them. The CDR3 is 14 amino acids. The CDR3 spells CASSLTGTKNIQYF. CDR3 in DNA: TGTGCCAGCAGTCTAACCGGGACCAAAAACATTCAGTACTTC.

The chain links TRBV6-5 to TRBJ2-5; D is possibly TRBD2 (5 bases). The CDR3 covers 12 residues. Germline assignment: CDR1 MNHEY and CDR2 SVGAGI. With 7 bases removed from V and 9 bases from J, the gap between germline ends came to 15 bases. CDR3 in amino acids: CASTTIRGSQYF. The CDR3 coding sequence is TGTGCCAGCACCACAATCCGGGGTTCCCAGTACTTC.

V is TRBV27 and J is TRBJ2-2; D possibly corresponds to TRBD1 (6 bases). V lost 3 bases and J 6 bases, leaving 8 bases between the germline ends. The CDR3 contains 13 residues. Germline CDR1 is MNHEY and CDR2 is SMNVEV (reference sequence). The CDR3 region has the DNA TGTGCCAGCAGTTTCAGGGGATCCGGGGAGCTGTTTTTT. It yields the protein CASSFRGSGELFF.

This sequence joins TRBV3-1 (or the pseudogene TRBV3-2) and TRBJ1-6; D not certain. The CDR3 covers 13 residues. Germline V gives CDR1 LGHDT, CDR2 YNNKEL (reference sequence). Trimming removed 3 bases from V and 7 bases from J, with 7 bases in between. In DNA, the CDR3 is TGTGCCAGCAGCCAGATGAGAAATTCACCCCTCCACTTT. It yields the protein CASSQMRNSPLHF.

The genes are TRBV4-1 and TRBJ1-4; 9 nucleotides line up with TRBD1. The CDR3 runs to 19 residues. Germline V CDR1 and CDR2: MGHRA, YSYEKL. V shed 1 base and J 3 bases; nucleotides not matched to a gene: 12. Here the CDR3 DNA reads TGCGCCAGCAGCCAAGTGTGGGGTGTTACAGGGGGCCCTAATGAAAAACTGTTTTTT. Protein: CASSQVWGVTGGPNEKLFF.

V is TRBV20-1 and J is TRBJ2-7, with 10 bases that match TRBD1. V was pared by 3 bases and J by 4 bases, with 9 bases of the junction left unmatched. CDR3 length equals 15 residues. Germline V gives CDR1 DFQATT, CDR2 SNEGSKA (reference sequence). DNA of the CDR3: TGCAGTGCTAGTGCCCAGGGACAGGGGCAGTACGAGCAGTACGTC. As protein: CSASAQGQGQYEQYV.